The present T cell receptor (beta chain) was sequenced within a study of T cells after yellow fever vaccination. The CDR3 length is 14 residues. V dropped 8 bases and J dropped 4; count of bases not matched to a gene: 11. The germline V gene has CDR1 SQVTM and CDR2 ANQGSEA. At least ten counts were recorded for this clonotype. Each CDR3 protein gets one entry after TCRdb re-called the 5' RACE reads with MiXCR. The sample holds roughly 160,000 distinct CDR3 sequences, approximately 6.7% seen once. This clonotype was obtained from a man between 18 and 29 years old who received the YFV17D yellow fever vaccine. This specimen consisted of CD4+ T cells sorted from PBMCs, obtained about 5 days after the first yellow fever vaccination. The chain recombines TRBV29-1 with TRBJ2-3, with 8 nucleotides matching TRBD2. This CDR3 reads CSTRRLASADTQYF. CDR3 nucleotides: TGCAGCACCCGAAGACTAGCGTCGGCAGATACGCAGTATTTT.